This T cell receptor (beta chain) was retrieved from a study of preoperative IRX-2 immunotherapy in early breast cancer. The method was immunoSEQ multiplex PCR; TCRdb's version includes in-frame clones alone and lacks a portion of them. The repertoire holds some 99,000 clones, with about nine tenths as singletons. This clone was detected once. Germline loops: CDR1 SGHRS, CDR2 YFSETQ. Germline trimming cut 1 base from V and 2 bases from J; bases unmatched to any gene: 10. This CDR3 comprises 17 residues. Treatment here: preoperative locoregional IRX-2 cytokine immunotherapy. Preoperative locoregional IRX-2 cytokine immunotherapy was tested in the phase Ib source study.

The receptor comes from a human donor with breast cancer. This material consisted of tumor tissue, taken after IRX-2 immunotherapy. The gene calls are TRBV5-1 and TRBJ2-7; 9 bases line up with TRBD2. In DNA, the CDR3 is TGCGCCAGCAGCTTGTCTTCGACTAGCGGACCTACCTACGAGCAGTACTTC. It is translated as CASSLSSTSGPTYEQYF.